The TCR beta chain described here comes from a study of T cell repertoires in cytomegalovirus infection. TCRdb passed the reads through MiXCR, listing each CDR3 protein once. This sample has about 830,000 distinct CDR3 sequences; approximately 32% occur once, and the top ten carry around 12%. This clonotype has more than one count but fewer than ten. Its target is not known. The TCR sequence derives from a human donor in good health (CMV status not recorded). Some clones in this sample may be carry-over from other donors' samples. Sequenced material: cultured CD8+ T cells from PBMCs, taken from culture after CMV antigen stimulation.

The CDR3 sequence is CASSLTAGHEETQYF. CDR3 in DNA: TGTGCCAGCAGCTTAACAGCGGGGCATGAAGAGACCCAGTACTTC. The chain carries TRBV7-6 and TRBJ2-5; TRBD2 aligns across 7 bases. The CDR3 runs to 15 residues. From germline, CDR1 is SGHVS and CDR2 FNYEAQ. Trimming at V came to 2 bases and at J to 3 bases, leaving 6 bases not matched to a gene.